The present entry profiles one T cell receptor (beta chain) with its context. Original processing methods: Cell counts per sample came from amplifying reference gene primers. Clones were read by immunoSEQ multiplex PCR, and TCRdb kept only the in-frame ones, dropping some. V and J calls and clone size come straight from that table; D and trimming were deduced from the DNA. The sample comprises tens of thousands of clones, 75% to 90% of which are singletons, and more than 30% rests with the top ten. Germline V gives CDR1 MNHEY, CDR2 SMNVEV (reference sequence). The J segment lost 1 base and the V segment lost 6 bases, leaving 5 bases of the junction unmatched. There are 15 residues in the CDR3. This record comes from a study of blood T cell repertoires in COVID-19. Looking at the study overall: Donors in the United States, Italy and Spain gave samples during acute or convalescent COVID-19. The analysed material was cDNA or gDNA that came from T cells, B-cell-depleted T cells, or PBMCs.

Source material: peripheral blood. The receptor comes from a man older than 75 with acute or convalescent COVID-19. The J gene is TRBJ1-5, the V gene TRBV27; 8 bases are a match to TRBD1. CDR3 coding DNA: TGTGCCAGCAGAGCTAGACAGGGGAGCAATCAGCCCCAGCATTTT. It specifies CASRARQGSNQPQHF.